These T cell receptor beta chains were read from a single sample in a study of metastatic and nonmetastatic thyroid tumors. MiXCR was used by TCRdb to re-call the PCR reads. The table lists around 31,000 clones, 15% of them singletons. Sequencing was done on a sample of blood. These receptor sequences come from a male donor with papillary thyroid cancer or a benign thyroid nodule (not recorded which). Some clones in this sample may be carry-over from other donors' samples. CDR3s include the opening cysteine and the closing phenylalanine or tryptophan. D genes are given only for firm matches. Clone size appears in some rows only: once, few, many, or a class for an expanded clone.

V gene: TRBV15
D gene: -
clone size: -
J gene: TRBJ1-4
CDR3 protein: CPTSGGGAGEEKLFF
CDR3 DNA: TGTCCCACAAGCGGGGGGGGAGCGGGAGAAGAAAAACTGTTTTTT

V gene: TRBV6-2/TRBV6-3
D gene: -
clone size: -
J gene: TRBJ1-5
CDR3 protein: CASSAESNQPQHF
CDR3 DNA: TGTGCCAGCAGCGCCGAGAGCAATCAGCCCCAGCATTTT

V gene: TRBV10-3
D gene: TRBD1
clone size: many
J gene: TRBJ1-6
CDR3 protein: CAISPTGYTNSPLHF
CDR3 DNA: TGTGCCATCAGTCCGACAGGGTACACCAATTCACCCCTCCACTTT

V gene: TRBV6-1
D gene: -
clone size: -
J gene: TRBJ2-2
CDR3 protein: CANSLKGVNTGELFF
CDR3 DNA: TGTGCCAACAGCCTAAAGGGTGTGAACACCGGGGAGCTGTTTTTT

V gene: TRBV5-4
D gene: -
clone size: many
J gene: TRBJ2-7
CDR3 protein: CASSLFRDEQYF
CDR3 DNA: TGTGCCAGCAGCCTCTTTAGGGACGAGCAGTACTTC

V gene: TRBV10-3
D gene: TRBD2
clone size: many
J gene: TRBJ2-1
CDR3 protein: CAISESTPRASGRVEQFF
CDR3 DNA: TGTGCCATCAGTGAGTCGACCCCCCGGGCTAGCGGGAGAGTAGAGCAGTTCTTC

V gene: TRBV20-1
D gene: -
clone size: many
J gene: TRBJ2-7
CDR3 protein: CSARRPGSRCEQYF
CDR3 DNA: TGCAGTGCTAGAAGACCGGGCTCGAGATGTGAGCAGTACTTC

V gene: TRBV27
D gene: -
clone size: medium-sized
J gene: TRBJ1-2
CDR3 protein: CASSPRGGSYGYTF
CDR3 DNA: TGTGCCAGCAGCCCCCGGGGGGGCAGCTATGGCTACACCTTC

V gene: TRBV2
D gene: -
clone size: many
J gene: TRBJ2-6
CDR3 protein: CASSEVSGANVLTF
CDR3 DNA: TGTGCCAGCAGTGAAGTCTCTGGGGCCAACGTCCTGACTTTC

V gene: TRBV6-1
D gene: -
clone size: medium-sized
J gene: TRBJ1-3
CDR3 protein: CASSGQNSGNTIYF
CDR3 DNA: TGTGCCAGCAGTGGACAGAACTCTGGAAACACCATATATTTT

V gene: TRBV11-2
D gene: -
clone size: -
J gene: TRBJ2-7
CDR3 protein: CASSLVAERYEQYF
CDR3 DNA: TGTGCCAGCAGCTTAGTAGCGGAGCGCTACGAGCAGTACTTC

V gene: TRBV19
D gene: -
clone size: many
J gene: TRBJ1-1
CDR3 protein: CASSRSQGPLGTEAFF
CDR3 DNA: TGTGCCAGTAGTAGGAGCCAGGGGCCTTTGGGCACTGAAGCTTTCTTT

V gene: TRBV7-3
D gene: -
clone size: many
J gene: TRBJ2-3
CDR3 protein: CASSLFQRGTDTQYF
CDR3 DNA: TGTGCCAGCAGCTTATTCCAGCGGGGCACAGATACGCAGTATTTT

V gene: TRBV9
D gene: -
clone size: many
J gene: TRBJ2-3
CDR3 protein: CASSVADTDTQYF
CDR3 DNA: TGTGCCAGCAGCGTAGCCGACACAGATACGCAGTATTTT

V gene: TRBV20-1
D gene: TRBD1
clone size: many
J gene: TRBJ2-5
CDR3 protein: CSAREGNTRDRVKETQYF
CDR3 DNA: TGCAGTGCTAGAGAAGGCAACACGAGGGACAGGGTTAAAGAGACCCAGTACTTC

V gene: TRBV7-2
D gene: TRBD1
clone size: once
J gene: TRBJ2-7
CDR3 protein: CASSLGQGETYYQYF
CDR3 DNA: TGTGCCAGCAGCTTGGGTCAGGGGGAGACCTACTATCAGTACTTC

V gene: TRBV25-1
D gene: -
clone size: -
J gene: TRBJ2-2
CDR3 protein: CSSSEWGTVELFF
CDR3 DNA: TGTTCCAGCAGTGAATGGGGCACCGTGGAGCTGTTTTTT

V gene: TRBV7-2
D gene: TRBD1
clone size: many
J gene: TRBJ2-1
CDR3 protein: CASSPGQYNEQFF
CDR3 DNA: TGTGCCAGCAGCCCGGGACAGTACAATGAGCAGTTCTTC

V gene: TRBV7-6
D gene: -
clone size: -
J gene: TRBJ2-5
CDR3 protein: CASSCRTCQETQYF
CDR3 DNA: TGTGCCAGCAGCTGCCGGACATGCCAAGAGACCCAGTACTTC

V gene: TRBV20-1
D gene: -
clone size: many
J gene: TRBJ1-5
CDR3 protein: CSARDMGTSNQPQHF
CDR3 DNA: TGCAGTGCTAGAGATATGGGGACAAGCAATCAGCCCCAGCATTTT

V gene: TRBV2
D gene: TRBD2
clone size: -
J gene: TRBJ2-1
CDR3 protein: CASSDLGRGNSGRNVQFF
CDR3 DNA: TGTGCCAGCAGTGACTTGGGGCGGGGGAATAGCGGGAGAAATGTGCAGTTCTTC

V gene: TRBV3-1
D gene: -
clone size: many
J gene: TRBJ2-2
CDR3 protein: CASSQTIVNTGELFF
CDR3 DNA: TGTGCCAGCAGCCAAACGATAGTGAACACCGGGGAGCTGTTTTTT

V gene: TRBV20-1
D gene: -
clone size: many
J gene: TRBJ2-1
CDR3 protein: CSARDQGGFNEQFF
CDR3 DNA: TGCAGTGCTAGGGACCAGGGGGGTTTCAATGAGCAGTTCTTC

V gene: TRBV7-2
D gene: -
clone size: -
J gene: TRBJ2-7
CDR3 protein: CASSSLSSYGQYF
CDR3 DNA: TGTGCCAGCAGTTCCCTAAGCTCTTACGGGCAGTACTTC

V gene: TRBV3-1
D gene: -
clone size: many
J gene: TRBJ2-2
CDR3 protein: CASSGDFMNTGELFF
CDR3 DNA: TGTGCCAGCAGCGGGGACTTCATGAACACCGGGGAGCTGTTTTTT

V gene: TRBV7-8
D gene: -
clone size: many
J gene: TRBJ2-7
CDR3 protein: CASSLDLVFYEQYF
CDR3 DNA: TGTGCCAGCAGCTTAGATTTGGTATTCTACGAGCAGTACTTC

V gene: TRBV12-3/TRBV12-4
D gene: -
clone size: many
J gene: TRBJ1-1
CDR3 protein: CASSADDGAFF
CDR3 DNA: TGTGCCAGCAGTGCTGACGACGGAGCTTTCTTT

V gene: TRBV4-1
D gene: -
clone size: many
J gene: TRBJ1-4
CDR3 protein: CASSPAPTNEKLFF
CDR3 DNA: TGCGCCAGCAGCCCCGCTCCAACTAATGAAAAACTGTTTTTT

V gene: TRBV6-1
D gene: TRBD1
clone size: -
J gene: TRBJ1-6
CDR3 protein: CASSEYGQGHNSPLHF
CDR3 DNA: TGTGCCAGCAGTGAATACGGACAGGGGCATAATTCACCCCTCCACTTT

V gene: TRBV28
D gene: -
clone size: many
J gene: TRBJ1-1
CDR3 protein: CASSLMNTEAFF
CDR3 DNA: TGTGCCAGCAGTCTCATGAACACTGAAGCTTTCTTT

V gene: TRBV30
D gene: -
clone size: many
J gene: TRBJ2-7
CDR3 protein: CAWSVSYGYEQYF
CDR3 DNA: TGTGCCTGGAGTGTATCATACGGCTACGAGCAGTACTTC

V gene: TRBV5-1
D gene: TRBD2
clone size: -
J gene: TRBJ2-5
CDR3 protein: CASSRSSGSVETVYF
CDR3 DNA: TGCGCCAGCAGCAGGTCTAGCGGGAGCGTAGAGACGGTGTACTTC

V gene: TRBV7-9
D gene: -
clone size: many
J gene: TRBJ2-3
CDR3 protein: CASSLEDRPQYF
CDR3 DNA: TGTGCCAGCAGCTTAGAGGATAGGCCGCAGTATTTT

V gene: TRBV20-1
D gene: TRBD1
clone size: many
J gene: TRBJ1-1
CDR3 protein: CSARDPTGVATEAFF
CDR3 DNA: TGCAGTGCTAGAGATCCCACAGGGGTGGCCACTGAAGCTTTCTTT

V gene: TRBV18
D gene: -
clone size: many
J gene: TRBJ2-1
CDR3 protein: CASSPGLRNNEQFF
CDR3 DNA: TGTGCCAGCTCACCGGGACTCCGAAACAATGAGCAGTTCTTC

V gene: TRBV7-2
D gene: -
clone size: many
J gene: TRBJ1-6
CDR3 protein: CASSLGQPNSPLHF
CDR3 DNA: TGTGCCAGCAGCTTAGGCCAGCCTAATTCACCCCTCCACTTT

V gene: TRBV10-3
D gene: TRBD1
clone size: -
J gene: TRBJ1-1
CDR3 protein: CAISLHVPGQGIEAFF
CDR3 DNA: TGTGCCATCAGCCTGCACGTCCCGGGACAGGGGATTGAAGCTTTCTTT

V gene: TRBV7-2
D gene: -
clone size: many
J gene: TRBJ2-7
CDR3 protein: CASSPRRGYEQYF
CDR3 DNA: TGTGCCAGCAGCCCAAGGCGAGGGTACGAGCAGTACTTC

V gene: TRBV18
D gene: -
clone size: many
J gene: TRBJ2-7
CDR3 protein: CASSLGQNEQYF
CDR3 DNA: TGTGCCAGCTCTCTTGGACAGAACGAGCAGTACTTC

V gene: TRBV10-1
D gene: -
clone size: many
J gene: TRBJ2-7
CDR3 protein: CASSRDALAYEQYF
CDR3 DNA: TGCGCCAGCAGCCGGGACGCCTTAGCCTACGAGCAGTACTTC

V gene: TRBV20-1
D gene: -
clone size: many
J gene: TRBJ2-7
CDR3 protein: CSARPAGPFEQYF
CDR3 DNA: TGCAGTGCTAGACCCGCGGGCCCCTTCGAGCAGTACTTC

V gene: TRBV20-1
D gene: -
clone size: many
J gene: TRBJ1-1
CDR3 protein: CSAREPGGMNTEAFF
CDR3 DNA: TGCAGTGCTAGAGAACCGGGGGGAATGAACACTGAAGCTTTCTTT

V gene: TRBV5-6
D gene: -
clone size: -
J gene: TRBJ2-2
CDR3 protein: CASSPAILDVPGELFF
CDR3 DNA: TGTGCCAGCAGCCCTGCGATATTGGACGTACCCGGGGAGCTGTTTTTT

V gene: TRBV5-1
D gene: -
clone size: -
J gene: TRBJ1-2
CDR3 protein: CASSGRSGYTF
CDR3 DNA: TGCGCCAGCAGTGGGAGGTCTGGCTACACCTTC

V gene: TRBV5-8
D gene: -
clone size: many
J gene: TRBJ1-5
CDR3 protein: CASSLEGIQPQHF
CDR3 DNA: TGTGCCAGCAGCTTGGAGGGAATTCAGCCCCAGCATTTT

V gene: TRBV11-2
D gene: TRBD1
clone size: -
J gene: TRBJ1-1
CDR3 protein: CASSLEGGGSGGAFF
CDR3 DNA: TGTGCCAGCAGCTTAGAAGGAGGGGGCTCGGGTGGAGCTTTCTTT

V gene: TRBV30
D gene: -
clone size: -
J gene: TRBJ2-7
CDR3 protein: CAWSVRGGGAYEQYF
CDR3 DNA: TGTGCCTGGAGTGTAAGGGGCGGAGGCGCCTACGAGCAGTACTTC

V gene: TRBV6-6
D gene: -
clone size: many
J gene: TRBJ2-5
CDR3 protein: CASSYSTRGQETQYF
CDR3 DNA: TGTGCCAGCAGTTACTCAACTAGAGGGCAAGAGACCCAGTACTTC

V gene: TRBV2
D gene: -
clone size: many
J gene: TRBJ2-7
CDR3 protein: CAIKKSYNSYEQYF
CDR3 DNA: TGTGCCATAAAAAAGTCCTACAACTCCTACGAGCAGTACTTC

V gene: TRBV9
D gene: -
clone size: -
J gene: TRBJ2-3
CDR3 protein: CASSVGGTPNTDTQYF
CDR3 DNA: TGTGCTAGCAGCGTAGGTGGGACTCCGAACACAGATACTCAGTATTTT

V gene: TRBV5-4
D gene: -
clone size: few
J gene: TRBJ1-3
CDR3 protein: CASSLDLSGNTIYF
CDR3 DNA: TGTGCCAGCAGCTTGGACCTCTCTGGAAACACCATATATTTT

V gene: TRBV4-1
D gene: -
clone size: many
J gene: TRBJ1-2
CDR3 protein: CASSQPTRDRYTF
CDR3 DNA: TGCGCCAGCAGCCAACCCACAAGGGATCGCTACACCTTC

V gene: TRBV3-1
D gene: -
clone size: many
J gene: TRBJ2-7
CDR3 protein: CASRGGTVSYEQYF
CDR3 DNA: TGTGCCAGCAGAGGGGGGACAGTCTCCTACGAGCAGTACTTC

V gene: TRBV5-5
D gene: TRBD1
clone size: many
J gene: TRBJ2-3
CDR3 protein: CASSPGQGSTDTQYF
CDR3 DNA: TGTGCCAGCAGCCCCGGACAGGGTAGCACAGATACGCAGTATTTT

V gene: TRBV11-2
D gene: TRBD1
clone size: many
J gene: TRBJ1-4
CDR3 protein: CASSLADREFEKLFF
CDR3 DNA: TGTGCCAGCAGCTTAGCGGACAGGGAATTTGAAAAACTGTTTTTT

V gene: TRBV18
D gene: -
clone size: many
J gene: TRBJ2-3
CDR3 protein: CASSPSSGFTDTQYF
CDR3 DNA: TGTGCCAGCTCACCCTCGAGCGGTTTCACAGATACGCAGTATTTT

V gene: TRBV29-1
D gene: -
clone size: many
J gene: TRBJ1-5
CDR3 protein: CSVQGDSNQPQHF
CDR3 DNA: TGCAGCGTTCAAGGGGATAGCAATCAGCCCCAGCATTTT

V gene: TRBV5-6
D gene: -
clone size: many
J gene: TRBJ2-1
CDR3 protein: CASSVINRVQNEQFF
CDR3 DNA: TGTGCCAGCAGTGTAATCAACAGGGTACAAAATGAGCAGTTCTTC

V gene: TRBV7-8
D gene: -
clone size: many
J gene: TRBJ2-3
CDR3 protein: CASSLAWGRVDTQYF
CDR3 DNA: TGTGCCAGCAGCTTAGCGTGGGGGCGGGTAGATACGCAGTATTTT

V gene: TRBV12-3/TRBV12-4
D gene: -
clone size: -
J gene: TRBJ2-7
CDR3 protein: CASSYSPEQGGYEQYF
CDR3 DNA: TGTGCCAGCAGTTACTCACCTGAACAGGGTGGGTACGAGCAGTACTTC